A single sample is the source of the 10 T cell receptor beta chains below, sequenced in a study of metastatic and nonmetastatic thyroid tumors. TCRdb re-called the PCR reads through MiXCR. The repertoire holds several thousand clones, with around 28% as singletons. No patient received treatment before thyroid surgery. Sequenced sample: adjacent normal tissue. The receptors here all came from a female donor with papillary thyroid cancer or a benign thyroid nodule (not recorded which). Some clones in this sample may be carry-over from other donors' samples.

This clone has only a few counts. The V gene is TRBV12-3 or TRBV12-4, the J gene TRBJ2-7; TRBD1 aligns across 7 bases. V trimming: 7 bases; J trimming: 6 bases; junction bases outside the gene matches: 3. This CDR3 is 11 amino acids long. The CDR3 DNA is TGTGCCAGCAAGACAGGGCTCGAGCAGTACTTC. Amino acids: CASKTGLEQYF.

This clone is labeled medium-sized. The chain combines TRBV7-3 with TRBJ1-1, with 12 bases fitting TRBD1. There are 15 residues in the CDR3. Germline-derived CDR1 and CDR2 are SGHTA and FQGTGA. Trimming removed 5 bases from V and 4 bases from J; junction bases left unmatched: 5. CDR3 residues: CASSAGQGAVTEAFF. CDR3 nucleotide sequence: TGTGCCAGCAGCGCGGGACAGGGGGCCGTCACTGAAGCTTTCTTT.

This clone counts as medium-sized (0.01 to 0.1%). This chain connects TRBV4-1 to TRBJ1-3; possible D gene TRBD1, 5 bases. The V and J ends lost 1 base and 2 bases respectively, with 9 bases between them. The CDR3 totals 15 residues. Germline CDR1 MGHRA, CDR2 YSYEKL. CDR3 amino acids: CASSQVAGPGNTIYF. The CDR3 bases are TGCGCCAGCAGCCAAGTGGCAGGGCCTGGAAACACCATATATTTT.

This clone has at least ten counts. The chain combines TRBV5-5 with TRBJ1-1, with a weak D call TRBD1 (6 bases). This CDR3 region has 16 residues. Germline V lookup: CDR1 SGHKS, CDR2 YYEKEE (reference sequence). V gave up 4 bases and J gave up 2 bases, with 18 bases separating them. CDR3 nucleotides: TGTGCCAGCAGCGCCCCTACTAGGACAGTAAACACTGAAGCTTTCTTT. Its translation: CASSAPTRTVNTEAFF.

Remarks on this clone: The junction departs from germline at one end; a sequencing error may be responsible. This chain joins TRBV7-2 and TRBJ1-3; D call uncertain. CDR3 length: 11 residues. Germline V CDR1 and CDR2: SGHTA, FQGNSA. CDR3 bases: TGTGCCAGCAGCCTGGGAAACACCCTATATTTT. Its protein is CASSLGNTLYF.

This clone was found many times. Since no conserved phenylalanine or tryptophan closes the CDR3, a read error is the likely cause. No DNA is shown, since the ends of the CDR3 on it are uncertain; the CDR3 is the one TCRdb lists. V usage is TRBV7-2 and J usage is TRBJ2-4. The length of the CDR3 is 9 amino acids, counting both ends. Germline CDR1 and CDR2: SGHTA and FQGNSA. CDR3 in amino acids: CASSFFGVL.

In its sample, this clone was seen many times. The J gene is TRBJ2-1, the V gene TRBV18; 15 bases match TRBD2. CDR1 and CDR2 from the germline V gene are KGHSH and LQKENI. The ends lost 3 bases at V and 1 base at J; junction bases unmatched: 10. This CDR3 comprises 20 residues. CDR3: CASSPGLAGGSPVSYNEQFF. The CDR3 nucleotides read TGTGCCAGCTCACCGGGACTAGCGGGAGGTTCCCCCGTTTCCTACAATGAGCAGTTCTTC.

The rearrangement uses TRBV20-1 and TRBJ1-2; D is perhaps TRBD1 (5 bases). This CDR3 has 15 residues. Trimming cost V 0 bases and J 4 bases, with 15 bases left between them. Germline loops: CDR1 DFQATT, CDR2 SNEGSKA (reference sequence). CDR3 in DNA: TGCAGTGCTAGAGATGTGGCGGGGGGTGGCTATGGCTACACCTTC. This codes for CSARDVAGGGYGYTF.

J is TRBJ2-1 and V is TRBV5-5; possibly TRBD2 for D (5 bases). The CDR3 runs 15 residues. Trimming removed 0 bases at V and 1 base at J, with 8 bases between. Germline loops: CDR1 SGHKS, CDR2 YYEKEE (reference sequence). The CDR3 DNA follows: TGTGCCAGCAGCTTGGCCCGGGGTTCCTACAATGAGCAGTTCTTC. Protein: CASSLARGSYNEQFF.

The rearrangement links TRBV4-1 to TRBJ1-2; TRBD1 agrees at 9 bases. CDR3 length: 14 residues. Germline V gene data show CDR1 as MGHRA and CDR2 as YSYEKL. With V trimmed by 2 bases and J by 7 bases, 5 bases remained unmatched. CDR3 loop: CASSQLDRGGGYTF. The CDR3 nucleotides are TGCGCCAGCAGCCAACTGGACAGGGGAGGTGGCTACACCTTC.